This TCR beta chain is from a study of OX40 agonist ivuxolimab in advanced cancers. General study points: At 0.1 to 3.0 mg/kg and by week 6, clonal expansion occurred in CD4+ and CD8+ blood T cells. The work left the antigen specificity of expanded peripheral T cells undetermined.

The table came from immunoSEQ multiplex PCR; TCRdb's copy has only in-frame clones and leaves some out. The sample consists of some 80,000 clones, more than 75% of them appearing once. For this clone: The antigen is unknown.

Germline CDR1 reads LNHNV; CDR2 reads YYDKDF (reference sequence). The V and J ends lost 8 bases and 7 bases, in that order; junction bases with no gene match: 5. This CDR3 has 14 amino acids. The V and J genes are TRBV15 and TRBJ2-2; TRBD1 agrees at 12 bases. This sequence was found in an adult with an advanced solid tumor such as melanoma, head and neck, liver or kidney cancer. Source: CD4+ or CD8+ T cells sorted from blood, taken in a trial of the OX40 agonist ivuxolimab. The CDR3 nucleotides are TGTGCCACCGGGACAGGGGGCGGTAACGGGGAGCTGTTTTTT. Translating it yields CATGTGGGNGELFF.